The 23 T cell receptor beta chains presented below share a single source sample, sequenced in a study of CD8 T cells in Susac syndrome. Random hexamers were used to reverse transcribe the RNA input (about 0.45 to 1 ug). One entry per CDR3 protein, called by TCRdb with MiXCR from the immunoSEQ multiplex PCR reads. The sample carries tens of thousands of distinct CDR3 sequences, 93% recorded once. What was sequenced was CD4+ T cells from PBMCs. The receptors were gathered from a human donor with Susac syndrome.

This clonotype occurred a few times. This chain connects TRBV5-6 to TRBJ2-7; no reliable D call. Germline CDR1 is SGHDT and CDR2 is YYEEEE. This CDR3 region has 13 residues. The V gene lost 1 base and the J gene lost 4 bases, with 9 bases spanning the gap. Written as DNA, the CDR3 is TGTGCCAGCAGCTTGTTAGGGTCGTACGAGCAGTACTTC. This translates into CASSLLGSYEQYF.

This sequence joins TRBV28 and TRBJ1-5; TRBD1 agrees at 8 bases. The CDR3 loop spans 16 amino acids. Germline assignment: CDR1 MDHEN and CDR2 SYDVKM. The J segment lost 2 bases and the V segment lost 4 bases, leaving 7 bases of the junction unmatched. CDR3 loop: CASSSLRQGRNQPQHF. The CDR3 DNA reads TGTGCCAGCAGTTCCCTCCGACAGGGGCGCAATCAGCCCCAGCATTTT.

The chain combines TRBV6-1 with TRBJ1-3, with D uncertain. The CDR3 totals 14 residues. The germline gives CDR1 MNHNS, CDR2 SASEGT. Trimming pared 1 base from V and 0 bases from J, leaving 4 bases between. The CDR3 loop is CASSEVHSGNTIYF. The CDR3 DNA sequence: TGTGCCAGCAGTGAAGTCCACTCTGGAAACACCATATATTTT.

The gene calls are TRBV20-1 and TRBJ1-2; TRBD1 matches at 11 bases. This CDR3 region has 14 residues. The germline V gene has CDR1 DFQATT and CDR2 SNEGSKA (reference sequence). V was clipped by 5 bases and J by 2 bases; unmatched bases: 4. In DNA form, the CDR3 reads TGCAGTGCTCTTGGGGACAGGGGGAACTATGGCTACACCTTC. Amino acid sequence: CSALGDRGNYGYTF.

The V gene is TRBV28, the J gene TRBJ1-2; no clear D gene. The germline gives CDR1 MDHEN, CDR2 SYDVKM. V was shortened by 10 bases and J by 2 bases, with 11 bases between the two germline ends. This CDR3 has 12 residues. DNA of the CDR3: TGTGCCATCCCGAGGGAGAACTATGGCTACACCTTC. It encodes CAIPRENYGYTF.

The gene calls are TRBV28 and TRBJ2-2, with a tentative D call TRBD2 (6 bases). V was shortened by 7 bases and J by 0 bases, with 9 bases between the two germline ends. The germline CDR1 and CDR2 sequences are MDHEN and SYDVKM. This CDR3 comprises 14 residues. The CDR3 protein is CASTPGANTGELFF. CDR3 bases: TGTGCCAGCACGCCGGGGGCGAACACCGGGGAGCTGTTTTTT.

J is TRBJ1-1 and V is TRBV28, with no clear D. V was trimmed by 7 bases and J by 0 bases, leaving 12 bases between them. The CDR3 has 14 residues. Germline CDR1 is MDHEN and CDR2 is SYDVKM. CDR3 region: CASTPAELNTEAFF. Written as DNA, the CDR3 is TGTGCCAGCACCCCGGCCGAACTGAACACTGAAGCTTTCTTT.

The V call is TRBV20-1, the J call TRBJ1-2; perhaps TRBD1 as D (5 bases). The CDR3 extends over 15 amino acids. Germline V lookup: CDR1 DFQATT, CDR2 SNEGSKA (reference sequence). V was trimmed by 0 bases and J by 9 bases, leaving 20 bases between them. This CDR3 is CSARDPTQGLFRYTF. CDR3 nucleotide sequence: TGCAGTGCTAGAGATCCAACTCAGGGACTCTTTCGCTACACCTTC.

V gene TRBV7-9 combines with J gene TRBJ2-3, with no clear D. The V gene's germline CDR1 is SEHNR and CDR2 FQNEAQ (reference sequence). V lost 6 bases and J 4 bases, leaving 8 bases between the germline ends. The CDR3 runs to 12 residues. The CDR3 reads CASRPAADTQYF. The CDR3 DNA is TGTGCCAGCAGACCCGCCGCAGATACGCAGTATTTT.

The V gene is TRBV29-1, the J gene TRBJ1-2, with D possibly TRBD1 on 5 matching bases. Germline loops: CDR1 SQVTM, CDR2 ANQGSEA. V was cut by 6 bases and J by 4 bases, with 18 bases left in between. The CDR3 consists of 14 residues. CDR3 region: CSVPGGNRLYGYTF. The CDR3, as DNA: TGCAGCGTCCCTGGGGGGAACCGCCTCTATGGCTACACCTTC.

This clonotype was detected once. The V call is TRBV7-2, the J call TRBJ1-5, with D tentatively TRBD1 (6 bases). The CDR3 is 15 amino acids. The germline V gene has CDR1 SGHTA and CDR2 FQGNSA. The V end was cut by 4 bases, the J end by 7 bases, with 17 bases between. The CDR3 loop reads CASSSTGMSHQPQHF. The CDR3 nucleotides read TGTGCCAGCAGCTCCACAGGGATGTCCCACCAGCCCCAGCATTTT.

The V and J genes are TRBV5-1 and TRBJ1-2; D unclear. Per the germline V gene, CDR1 is SGHRS and CDR2 is YFSETQ. The CDR3 runs to 16 residues. Trimming removed 0 bases from V and 4 bases from J, with 16 bases in between. The CDR3 coding sequence is TGCGCCAGCAGCTTGGCCGGGAACAGCGCAGTCTATGGCTACACCTTC. Protein product: CASSLAGNSAVYGYTF.

The rearrangement joins TRBV28 to TRBJ2-3; no firm D call. The germline V and J ends were trimmed by 1 base and 3 bases, with 8 bases remaining between them. The CDR3 is 14 residues long. Germline V gene lookup returns CDR1 MDHEN and CDR2 SYDVKM. CDR3 region: CASSLSRDTDTQYF. The CDR3 DNA reads as TGTGCCAGCAGTTTATCGAGAGATACAGATACGCAGTATTTT.

This rearrangement joins TRBV4-3 to TRBJ1-6; 7 bases align to TRBD1. V lost 0 bases and J lost 9; bases outside the gene matches: 8. CDR3 length equals 16 residues. Germline values: CDR1 LGHNA, CDR2 YSLEER. The CDR3 nucleotides are TGCGCCAGCAGCCAAGATCTCGGGCAGGGGGGTTCACCCCTCCACTTT. Translation gives CASSQDLGQGGSPLHF.

The rearrangement joins TRBV7-9 to TRBJ2-1, with D possibly matching TRBD2 (6 bases). CDR3 length: 15 residues. Between the trimmed V and J ends, which lost 3 bases and 6 bases, there was a span of 15 bases. From germline, CDR1 is SEHNR and CDR2 FQNEAQ (reference sequence). CDR3 protein: CASSLTGDVGNEQFF. For the CDR3, the DNA is TGTGCCAGCAGCTTGACGGGGGATGTTGGCAATGAGCAGTTCTTC.

This clonotype appeared a single time. The V gene is TRBV5-4, the J gene TRBJ2-3; no clear D. Germline CDR1 reads SGHNT; CDR2 reads YYREEE (reference sequence). The V gene lost 3 bases and the J gene lost 2 bases, with 13 bases spanning the gap. The CDR3 runs to 15 residues. The chain's CDR3 is CASSYGGRYTDTQYF. CDR3 in DNA: TGTGCCAGCAGCTACGGTGGCAGGTACACAGATACGCAGTATTTT.

This chain links TRBV20-1 with TRBJ2-7; 10 positions agree with TRBD1. V shed 0 bases, J shed 4 bases, and the junction held 6 bases outside the gene matches. CDR3 size: 15 residues. Germline CDR1 reads DFQATT; CDR2 reads SNEGSKA (reference sequence). The CDR3 DNA follows: TGCAGTGCTAGAGACCGACAGGGGGCTTGGTACGAGCAGTACTTC. This sequence encodes CSARDRQGAWYEQYF.

The chain employs TRBV19 and TRBJ2-7, with D perhaps matching TRBD1 or TRBD2 (5 bases each). Per the germline V gene, CDR1 is LNHDA and CDR2 is SQIVND (reference sequence). V lost 6 bases and J lost 0, with 15 bases in between. The CDR3 is 15 residues long. CDR3 region: CASSRGRGSSYEQYF. DNA of the CDR3: TGTGCCAGTAGCCGGGGACGGGGTAGCTCCTACGAGCAGTACTTC.

The rearrangement links TRBV6-6 to TRBJ1-4; D might be TRBD1 (6 bases). CDR1 and CDR2 from the germline V gene are MNHNY and SVGAGI (reference sequence). Trimming shortened V by 4 bases and J by 7 bases, and 13 bases separated the two germline ends. The CDR3 runs to 14 residues. This CDR3 reads CASSSDSLTEKLFF. The CDR3, as DNA: TGTGCCAGCAGTTCGGACAGCTTGACTGAAAAACTGTTTTTT.

The genes are TRBV21-1 and TRBJ1-6. TRBV21-1 is recorded as a pseudogene. The CDR3 is 17 amino acids. CDR3 region: CASSKAEESSYNSPLHF. The DNA of the CDR3 is TGTGCCAGCAGCAAAGCTGAGGAGAGCTCCTATAATTCACCCCTCCACTTT.

The rearrangement uses TRBV28 and TRBJ2-7; 7 positions match TRBD1. The germline V gene has CDR1 MDHEN and CDR2 SYDVKM. The CDR3 loop spans 17 amino acids. J was trimmed by 2 bases and V by 5 bases; bases with no gene match: 15. The CDR3 sequence is CASSPFPDRDSAYEQYF. In DNA, the CDR3 is TGTGCCAGCAGTCCTTTTCCCGACCGGGACAGTGCCTACGAGCAGTACTTC. The full variable domain, its missing parts supplied by reference TRBV28 and TRBJ2-7, is DVKVTQSSRYLVKRTGEKVFLECVQDMDHENMFWYRQDPGLGLRLIYFSYDVKMKEKGDIPEGYSVSREKKERFSLILESASTNQTSMYLCASSPFPDRDSAYEQYFGPGTRLTVT.

The gene calls are TRBV6-2 or TRBV6-3 and TRBJ2-5; 8 bases align to TRBD1. CDR1 and CDR2 from the germline V gene are MNHEY and SVGEGT. This CDR3 has 13 amino acids. The junction had 4 bases not matched to a gene; V was cut back by 6 bases and J by 4 bases. The CDR3 reads CASSGQGLETQYF. DNA for the CDR3: TGTGCCAGCAGCGGACAGGGATTAGAGACCCAGTACTTC.

The V gene is TRBV7-2, the J gene TRBJ2-5, with 8 nucleotides matching TRBD1. V shed 1 base, J shed 9 bases, and the junction held 4 bases outside the gene matches. Germline CDR1 and CDR2: SGHTA and FQGNSA. The CDR3 is 13 amino acids. The CDR3 region has the DNA TGTGCCAGCAGCTTAGGGACAGGGTCCTCCCAGTACTTC. It yields the protein CASSLGTGSSQYF.